Below, 18 T cell receptor beta chains from the same sample are listed, as sequenced in a study of shared clonotypes between healthy human individuals. Here immunoSEQ multiplex PCR was the method, and the copy in TCRdb shows in-frame clones only, minus some. The table records 730,000 or so clones, roughly 78% of them present only once. Sample: memory CD4+ T cells sorted from blood. Subset noted: CD45RA-negative fraction. These receptors originate from a woman in her twenties or thirties in good health.

The J gene is TRBJ1-1, the V gene TRBV6-5, with 7 bases matching TRBD1. V shed 5 bases and J 2 bases; nucleotides not matched to a gene: 8. The germline V gene encodes CDR1 MNHEY and CDR2 SVGAGI. CDR3 length: 15 amino acids. The CDR3 is CASSKDRDLNTEAFF. The DNA of the CDR3 is TGTGCCAGCAGTAAAGACAGGGATTTAAACACTGAAGCTTTCTTT.

The chain combines TRBV28 with TRBJ1-1; TRBD1 is a possible D gene (6 bases). The CDR3 contains 12 residues. Trimming took off 1 base at V and 8 bases at J, with 8 bases between the two ends. Germline V gives CDR1 MDHEN, CDR2 SYDVKM. This chain's CDR3 is CASSLLQGEAFF. The DNA of the CDR3 is TGTGCCAGCAGTTTATTACAGGGCGAAGCTTTCTTT.

The chain combines TRBV6-5 with TRBJ1-2; tentative D call: TRBD1 (5 bases). V was pared by 6 bases and J by 8 bases, with 10 bases between. This CDR3 region has 11 residues. The germline V gene encodes CDR1 MNHEY and CDR2 SVGAGI. CDR3 residues: CASSDSGGYTF. The CDR3 DNA is TGTGCCAGCAGCGACAGTGGCGGCTACACCTTC.

The chain joins TRBV7-9 to TRBJ2-3; possible D gene TRBD2, 6 bases. The length of the CDR3 is 14 residues. The V end was cut by 5 bases, the J end by 5 bases, with 14 bases between. The germline V gene encodes CDR1 SEHNR and CDR2 FQNEAQ (reference sequence). Here the CDR3 DNA reads TGTGCCAGCAGCCGCGGGATCCCCAGAGATACGCAGTATTTT. Translating it yields CASSRGIPRDTQYF.

The V and J genes are TRBV7-2 and TRBJ2-5; 13 positions agree with TRBD2. The CDR3 has 16 residues. CDR1 and CDR2 (germline): SGHTA, FQGNSA. The J segment lost 7 bases and the V segment lost 5 bases, leaving 10 bases of the junction unmatched. CDR3 nucleotide sequence: TGTGCCAGCAGCCTCCGACTAGCGGGAGGACCGGGGACCCAGTACTTC. It encodes CASSLRLAGGPGTQYF.

This clone was observed a few times. V is TRBV7-2 and J is TRBJ1-1; 11 bases are shared with TRBD1. Germline V gene lookup returns CDR1 SGHTA and CDR2 FQGNSA. This CDR3 has 15 residues. V shed 4 bases and J 4 bases; nucleotides not matched to a gene: 5. The CDR3 nucleotides read TGTGCCAGCAGCTCCGCGGGGACAGGGGGCACTGAAGCTTTCTTT. Protein sequence: CASSSAGTGGTEAFF.

This chain uses TRBV18 with TRBJ2-2; 8 positions agree with TRBD1. J gave up 7 bases and V 3 bases, and 10 bases lay outside the gene matches. The CDR3 is made up of 16 amino acids. Germline lookup yields CDR1 KGHSH and CDR2 LQKENI. The CDR3, as DNA: TGTGCCAGCTCACCCCAGCCCCAGGGGGCCAACGGGGAGCTGTTTTTT. This codes for CASSPQPQGANGELFF.

This clone was counted at least ten times. The chain combines TRBV6-6 with TRBJ1-1; D is uncertain. Deletions cut 2 bases from V and 4 bases from J, with 8 bases between. This CDR3 contains 13 residues. Germline assignment: CDR1 MNHNY and CDR2 SVGAGI (reference sequence). In DNA form, the CDR3 reads TGTGCCAGCAGTTACCCCCCAGGCACTGAAGCTTTCTTT. Translation gives CASSYPPGTEAFF.

A word on this clone: An end of the junction differs from the germline gene, which may be a read error. The chain is built from TRBV2 and TRBJ1-4; 7 nucleotides align to TRBD1. The CDR3 has 15 residues. From germline, CDR1 is SNHLY and CDR2 FYNNEI. The CDR3, as DNA: TGTGCAAGCACACGGTCGGGACAGCTAAATGAAAAACTGTTTTTT. Encoded protein: CASTRSGQLNEKLFF.

This chain uses TRBV5-1 with TRBJ2-2; 11 nucleotides line up with TRBD1. This CDR3 has 15 amino acids. V lost 8 bases, J lost 5 bases, and 8 bases stayed unmatched. The V gene's germline CDR1 is SGHRS and CDR2 YFSETQ. The CDR3 protein is CASMAGTGGTGELFF. The DNA for the CDR3 is TGCGCCAGTATGGCCGGGACAGGGGGAACCGGGGAGCTGTTTTTT.

V gene TRBV7-2 combines with J gene TRBJ2-3, with D unresolved. Per germline, CDR1 SGHTA and CDR2 FQGNSA. This CDR3 region has 19 residues. The V end was cut by 2 bases, the J end by 2 bases, with 23 bases between. CDR3: CASSLLVLPTRNPTDTQYF. In DNA form, the CDR3 reads TGTGCCAGCAGCTTACTGGTTCTCCCGACCCGGAACCCCACAGATACGCAGTATTTT. Full variable domain (remainder filled in from reference TRBV7-2 and TRBJ2-3): GAGVSQSPSNKVTEKGKDVELRCDPISGHTALYWYRQSLGQGLEFLIYFQGNSAPDKSGLPSDRFSAERTGGSVSTLTIQRTQQEDSAVYLCASSLLVLPTRNPTDTQYFGPGTRLTVL.

This clone showed up many times. The rearrangement links TRBV11-2 to TRBJ2-2; weak D call: TRBD2 (6 bases). The CDR3 spans 14 residues. Trimming left V 1 base short and J 8 bases short, with 11 bases between. Germline V gene lookup returns CDR1 SGHAT and CDR2 FQNNGV. DNA for the CDR3: TGTGCCAGCAGCTTAGCGGGAGCAAGAGGGGAGCTGTTTTTT. Translating gives CASSLAGARGELFF.

CDR3 nucleotide sequence: TGTGCCAGCAGCAAAGGACTAGTCGGGGAGACCCAGTACTTC. This sequence encodes CASSKGLVGETQYF. J is TRBJ2-5 and V is TRBV14; 7 bases agree with TRBD2. V trimming: 5 bases; J trimming: 5 bases; junction bases outside the gene matches: 8. Germline V gene sequence: CDR1 SGHDN, CDR2 FVKESK. The CDR3 consists of 14 residues. Complete variable domain (other parts from reference TRBV14 and TRBJ2-5): EAGVTQFPSHSVIEKGQTVTLRCDPISGHDNLYWYRRVMGKEIKFLLHFVKESKQDESGMPNNRFLAERTGGTYSTLKVQPAELEDSGVYFCASSKGLVGETQYFGPGTRLLVL.

In this sample, this clone is medium-sized. The chain is built from TRBV25-1 and TRBJ2-7; 7 positions match TRBD2. Germline CDR1 reads MGHDK; CDR2 reads SYGVNS. This CDR3 is built from 13 residues. J lost 3 bases, V lost 3 bases, and 2 bases had no gene match. CDR3 in amino acids: CASSEGGGYEQYF. The DNA for the CDR3 is TGTGCCAGCAGTGAGGGCGGGGGCTACGAGCAGTACTTC.

The rearrangement joins TRBV28 to TRBJ1-1; D is possibly TRBD1 (5 bases). Germline V CDR1 and CDR2: MDHEN, SYDVKM. V was trimmed by 5 bases and J by 0 bases, leaving 16 bases between them. The CDR3 spans 16 residues. This CDR3 is CASSQIIRDLNTEAFF. The CDR3 bases are TGTGCCAGCAGTCAAATAATCAGGGACCTGAACACTGAAGCTTTCTTT.

V usage is TRBV5-4 and J usage is TRBJ2-3; TRBD1 aligns across 12 bases. V gave up 4 bases and J gave up 4 bases; unmatched junction bases: 4. Germline CDR1 SGHNT, CDR2 YYREEE (reference sequence). The CDR3 is made up of 15 amino acids. DNA of the CDR3: TGTGCCAGCAGCCGGGACAGGGGGCTTGCAGATACGCAGTATTTT. It specifies CASSRDRGLADTQYF.

The count of this clone is one. The chain's CDR3 is CASSAYRGQSEAFF. CDR3 bases: TGTGCCAGCAGTGCCTACAGGGGGCAATCTGAAGCTTTCTTT. This sequence joins TRBV25-1 and TRBJ1-1, with 9 nucleotides matching TRBD1. The CDR3 length is 14 residues. CDR1 MGHDK and CDR2 SYGVNS come from the germline V gene. Unmatched junction bases numbered 6, after V lost 4 bases and J lost 6 bases.

This chain links TRBV5-1 with TRBJ2-1; 10 nucleotides match TRBD1. CDR1 and CDR2 (germline): SGHRS, YFSETQ. V gave up 4 bases and J gave up 4 bases; unmatched junction bases: 8. The CDR3 loop spans 16 amino acids. The CDR3: CASSPRQGAIYNEQFF. CDR3 coding DNA: TGCGCCAGCAGCCCACGACAGGGGGCGATTTACAATGAGCAGTTCTTC.